The T cell receptor (beta chain) described here comes from a study of cytomegalovirus exposure and HLA in healthy donors. The PCR used 60 Vbeta and 13 Jbeta primers. The method was immunoSEQ multiplex PCR; TCRdb's version includes in-frame clones alone and lacks a portion of them. The table includes roughly 180,000 clones, approximately 80% detected once. Germline V gives CDR1 MNHEY, CDR2 SVGAGI. The CDR3 runs 13 residues. V was cut by 0 bases and J by 8 bases, with 10 bases left in between. The chain recombines TRBV6-5 with TRBJ1-2; D might be TRBD1 (5 bases). This TCR derives from a woman under 30 in good health and CMV-seronegative. The sample taken for sequencing was PBMCs. The CDR3 loop reads CASSYSGGVGYTF. The CDR3 DNA reads TGTGCCAGCAGTTACTCGGGGGGGGTGGGCTACACCTTC.